This T cell receptor beta chain originates from a study of cytomegalovirus exposure and HLA in healthy donors. This clone has more than one count but fewer than ten. CDR3 length: 13 amino acids. Trimming cost V 11 bases and J 6 bases; bases outside gene matches: 9. Germline V gene sequence: CDR1 LNHDA, CDR2 SQIVND (reference sequence). The study ran its PCR with 60 Vbeta and 13 Jbeta primers. TCRdb keeps only in-frame clones here, not all; method: immunoSEQ multiplex PCR. The sample yields roughly 130,000 clones, more than 60% seen once. Sequencing input: PBMCs. This receptor was obtained from a woman in her thirties or forties in good health and CMV-seronegative. The rearrangement uses TRBV19 and TRBJ1-4, with 7 bases that match TRBD1. The CDR3 loop is CASRGRGDEKLFF. CDR3 in DNA: TGTGCCTCAAGAGGCAGGGGGGATGAAAAACTGTTTTTT.